This T cell receptor (beta chain) originates from a study of early T cells in non-severe SARS-CoV-2 infection. Study results and caveats: A preference for anti-spike CD8 responses marked VDJdb matching, which missed private and CD4 specificities.

cDNA molecules, individually, were tagged with unique molecular identifiers. In TCRdb, the 5' RACE reads were re-called with MiXCR into one record per CDR3 protein. Found here are about 47,000 distinct CDR3 sequences, about 10% of them singletons; the top ten hold under 15%. This clonotype was seen only a few times. Its antigen is unidentified. The CDR3 spans 16 residues. CDR1 ENHRY and CDR2 SYGVKD come from the germline V gene. The V segment lost 3 bases and the J segment 1 base; nucleotides outside the gene matches: 3. This TCR came from an adult who was a healthcare worker with PCR-confirmed SARS-CoV-2 infection or an uninfected control (not recorded which). The sequencing sample was made of whole blood. The rearrangement uses TRBV10-3 and TRBJ2-6; 7 bases are a match to TRBD1. The CDR3 region is CAISEKGASGANVLTF. Written as DNA, the CDR3 is TGTGCCATCAGTGAAAAGGGGGCGTCTGGGGCCAACGTCCTGACTTTC.